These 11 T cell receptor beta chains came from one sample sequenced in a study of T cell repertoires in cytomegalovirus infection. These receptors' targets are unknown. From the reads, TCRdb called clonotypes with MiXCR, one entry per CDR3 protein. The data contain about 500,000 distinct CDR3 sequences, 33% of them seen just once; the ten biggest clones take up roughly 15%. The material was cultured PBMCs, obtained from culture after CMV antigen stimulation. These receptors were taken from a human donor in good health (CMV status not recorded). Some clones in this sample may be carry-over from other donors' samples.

CDR3 residues: CASSPRPSTYEQYV. The CDR3 DNA is TGTGCCAGCAGCCCCCGCCCCAGCACCTACGAGCAGTACGTC. The rearrangement joins TRBV5-8 to TRBJ2-7; no definite D call. Trimming stripped 4 bases from V and 2 bases from J, with 13 bases between. The CDR3 runs to 14 residues. Germline lookup yields CDR1 SGHTS and CDR2 YDEGEE.

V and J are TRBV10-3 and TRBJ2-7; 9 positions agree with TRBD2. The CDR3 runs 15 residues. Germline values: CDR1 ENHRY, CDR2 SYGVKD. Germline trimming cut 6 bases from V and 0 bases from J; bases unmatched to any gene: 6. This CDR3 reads CAIRKGLALSYEQYV. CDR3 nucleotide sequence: TGTGCCATCAGGAAGGGACTAGCCCTCTCCTACGAGCAGTACGTC.

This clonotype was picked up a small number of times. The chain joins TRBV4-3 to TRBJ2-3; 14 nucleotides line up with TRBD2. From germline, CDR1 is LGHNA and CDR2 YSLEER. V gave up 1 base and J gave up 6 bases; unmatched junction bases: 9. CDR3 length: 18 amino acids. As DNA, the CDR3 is TGCGCCAGCAGCCAAGTCGGGACTAGCGGGAGAGGGATGGATACGCAGTATTTT. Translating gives CASSQVGTSGRGMDTQYF.

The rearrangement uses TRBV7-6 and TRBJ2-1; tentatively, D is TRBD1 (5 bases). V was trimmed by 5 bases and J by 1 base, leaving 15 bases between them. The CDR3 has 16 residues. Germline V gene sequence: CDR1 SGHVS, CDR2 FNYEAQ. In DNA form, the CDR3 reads TGTGCCAGCAGCCCCCGGCAGGGTGGGTCCTACAATGAGCAGTTCTTC. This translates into CASSPRQGGSYNEQFF.

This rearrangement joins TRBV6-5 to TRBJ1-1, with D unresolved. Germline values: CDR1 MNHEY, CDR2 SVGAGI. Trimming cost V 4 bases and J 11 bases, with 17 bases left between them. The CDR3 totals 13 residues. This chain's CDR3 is CASSFKTPGIAFF. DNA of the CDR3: TGTGCCAGCAGTTTCAAGACCCCCGGCATCGCTTTCTTT.

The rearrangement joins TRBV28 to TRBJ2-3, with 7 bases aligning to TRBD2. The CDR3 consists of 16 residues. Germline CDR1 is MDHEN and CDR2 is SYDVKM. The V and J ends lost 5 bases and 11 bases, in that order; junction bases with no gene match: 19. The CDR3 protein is CASSPLGGGGWGRQYF. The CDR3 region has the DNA TGTGCCAGCAGTCCCTTGGGAGGCGGGGGTTGGGGAAGGCAGTATTTT.

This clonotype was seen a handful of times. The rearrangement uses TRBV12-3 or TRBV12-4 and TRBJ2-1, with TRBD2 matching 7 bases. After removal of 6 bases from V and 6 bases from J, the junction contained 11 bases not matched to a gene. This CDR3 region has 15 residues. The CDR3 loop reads CASSYWEGAGNEQFF. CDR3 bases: TGTGCCAGCAGCTACTGGGAGGGAGCGGGCAATGAGCAGTTCTTC.

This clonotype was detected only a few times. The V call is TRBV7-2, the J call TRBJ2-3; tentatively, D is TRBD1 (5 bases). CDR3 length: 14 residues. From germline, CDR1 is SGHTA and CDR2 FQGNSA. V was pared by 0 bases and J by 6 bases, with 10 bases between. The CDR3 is CASSLAQGSDTQYF. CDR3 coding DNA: TGTGCCAGCAGCTTAGCGCAGGGTTCGGATACGCAGTATTTT.

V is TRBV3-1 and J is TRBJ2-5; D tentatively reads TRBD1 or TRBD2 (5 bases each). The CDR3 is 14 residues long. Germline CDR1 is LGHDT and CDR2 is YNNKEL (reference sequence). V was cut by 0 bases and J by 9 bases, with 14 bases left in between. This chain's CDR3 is CASSQDTGAMAQYF. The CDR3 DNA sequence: TGTGCCAGCAGCCAAGATACCGGGGCGATGGCCCAGTACTTC.

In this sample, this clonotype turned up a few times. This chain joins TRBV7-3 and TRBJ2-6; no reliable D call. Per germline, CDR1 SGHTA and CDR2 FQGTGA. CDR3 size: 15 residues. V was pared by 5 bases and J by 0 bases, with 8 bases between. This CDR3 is CASSQSPSGANVLTF. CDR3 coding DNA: TGTGCCAGCAGCCAATCTCCCTCTGGGGCCAACGTCCTGACTTTC.

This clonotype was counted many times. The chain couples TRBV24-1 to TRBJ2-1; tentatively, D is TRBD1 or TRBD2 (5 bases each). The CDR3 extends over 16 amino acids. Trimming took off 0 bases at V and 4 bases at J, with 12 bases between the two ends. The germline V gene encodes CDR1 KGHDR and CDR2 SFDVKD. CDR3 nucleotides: TGTGCCACCAGTGATTTGTACGGGGACGGATACAATGAGCAGTTCTTC. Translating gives CATSDLYGDGYNEQFF.